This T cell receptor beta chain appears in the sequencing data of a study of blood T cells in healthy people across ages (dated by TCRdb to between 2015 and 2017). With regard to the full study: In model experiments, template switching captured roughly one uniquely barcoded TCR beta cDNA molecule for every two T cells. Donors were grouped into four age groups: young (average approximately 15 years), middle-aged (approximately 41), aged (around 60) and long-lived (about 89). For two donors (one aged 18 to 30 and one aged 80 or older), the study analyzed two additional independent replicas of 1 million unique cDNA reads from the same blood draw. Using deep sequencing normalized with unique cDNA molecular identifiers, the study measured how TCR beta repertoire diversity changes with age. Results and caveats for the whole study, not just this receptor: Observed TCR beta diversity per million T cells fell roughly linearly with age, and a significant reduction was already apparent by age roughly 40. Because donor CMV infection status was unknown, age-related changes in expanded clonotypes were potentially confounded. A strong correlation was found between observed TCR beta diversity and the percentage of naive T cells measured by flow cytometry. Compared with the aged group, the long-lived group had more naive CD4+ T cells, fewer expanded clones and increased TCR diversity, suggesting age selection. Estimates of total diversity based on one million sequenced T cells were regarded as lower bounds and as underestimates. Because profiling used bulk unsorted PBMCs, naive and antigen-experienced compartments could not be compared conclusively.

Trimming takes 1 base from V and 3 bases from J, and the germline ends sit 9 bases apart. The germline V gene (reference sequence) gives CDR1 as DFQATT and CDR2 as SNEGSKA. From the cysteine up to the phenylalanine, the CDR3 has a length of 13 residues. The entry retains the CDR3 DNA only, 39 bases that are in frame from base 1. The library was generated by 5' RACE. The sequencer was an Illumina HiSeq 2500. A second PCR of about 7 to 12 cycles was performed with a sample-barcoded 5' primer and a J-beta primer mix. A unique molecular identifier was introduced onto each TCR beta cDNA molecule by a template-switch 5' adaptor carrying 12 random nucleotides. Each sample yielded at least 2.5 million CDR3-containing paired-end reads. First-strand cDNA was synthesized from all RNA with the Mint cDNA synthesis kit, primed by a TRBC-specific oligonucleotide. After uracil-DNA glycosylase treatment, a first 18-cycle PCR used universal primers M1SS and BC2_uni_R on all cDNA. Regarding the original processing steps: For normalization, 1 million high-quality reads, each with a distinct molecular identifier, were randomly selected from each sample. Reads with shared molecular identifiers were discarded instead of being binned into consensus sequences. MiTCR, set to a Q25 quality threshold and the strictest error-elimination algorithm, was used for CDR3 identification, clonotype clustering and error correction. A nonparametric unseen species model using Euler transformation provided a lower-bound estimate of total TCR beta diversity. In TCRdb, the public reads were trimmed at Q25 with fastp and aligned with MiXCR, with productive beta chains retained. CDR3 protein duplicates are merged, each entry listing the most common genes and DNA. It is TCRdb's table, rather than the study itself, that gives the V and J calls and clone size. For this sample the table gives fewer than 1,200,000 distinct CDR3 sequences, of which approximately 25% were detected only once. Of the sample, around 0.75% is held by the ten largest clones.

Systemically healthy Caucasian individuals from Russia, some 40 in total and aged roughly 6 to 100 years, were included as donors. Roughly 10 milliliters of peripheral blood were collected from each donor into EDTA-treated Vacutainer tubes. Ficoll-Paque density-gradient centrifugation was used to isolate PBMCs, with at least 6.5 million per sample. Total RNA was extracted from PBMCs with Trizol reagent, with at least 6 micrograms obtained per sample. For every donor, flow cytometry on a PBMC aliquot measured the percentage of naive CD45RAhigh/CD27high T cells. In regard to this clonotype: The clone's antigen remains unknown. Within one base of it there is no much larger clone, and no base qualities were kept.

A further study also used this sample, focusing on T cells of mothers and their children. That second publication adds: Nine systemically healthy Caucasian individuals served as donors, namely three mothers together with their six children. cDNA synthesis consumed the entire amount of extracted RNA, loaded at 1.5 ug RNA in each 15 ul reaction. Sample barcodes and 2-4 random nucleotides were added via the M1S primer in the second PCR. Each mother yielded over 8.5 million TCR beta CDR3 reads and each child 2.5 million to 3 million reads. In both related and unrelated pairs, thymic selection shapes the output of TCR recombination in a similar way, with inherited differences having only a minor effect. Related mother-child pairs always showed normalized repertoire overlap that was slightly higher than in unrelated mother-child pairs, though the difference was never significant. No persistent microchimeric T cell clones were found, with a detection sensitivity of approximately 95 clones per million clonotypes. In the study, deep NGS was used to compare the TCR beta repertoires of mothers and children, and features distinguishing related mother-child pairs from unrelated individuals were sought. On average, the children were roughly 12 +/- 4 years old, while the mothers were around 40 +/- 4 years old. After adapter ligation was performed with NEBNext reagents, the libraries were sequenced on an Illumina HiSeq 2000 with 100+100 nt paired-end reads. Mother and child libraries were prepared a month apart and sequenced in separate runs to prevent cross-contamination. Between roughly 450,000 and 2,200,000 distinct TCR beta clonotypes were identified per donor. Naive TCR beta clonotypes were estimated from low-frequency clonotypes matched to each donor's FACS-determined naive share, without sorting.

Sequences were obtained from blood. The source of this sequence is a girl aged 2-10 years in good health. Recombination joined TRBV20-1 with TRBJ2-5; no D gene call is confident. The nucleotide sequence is TGCAGTGCTAGAGCGGCAGTGGAAGAGACCCAGTACTTC. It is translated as CSARAAVEETQYF.